This T cell receptor beta chain was documented in a study of blood T cell repertoires in COVID-19. Overall study context: Sample material is recorded as cDNA or gDNA derived from T cells, B-cell-depleted T cells, or PBMCs.

A Seattle source enrolled patients during active infection and followed them longitudinally. TCRdb keeps only in-frame clones here, not all; method: immunoSEQ multiplex PCR. The profile covers approximately 170,000 clones, with 84% appearing a single time and less than 3% taken by the ten largest. V shed 0 bases and J shed 5 bases, with 11 bases lying between them. The germline gives CDR1 MNHEY, CDR2 SMNVEV (reference sequence). This CDR3 region has 15 residues. Sequencing was performed on peripheral blood. The chain uses TRBV27 and TRBJ1-5; D unclear. This receptor was taken from an elderly woman with COVID-19, enrolled during active disease. Written as DNA, the CDR3 is TGTGCCAGCAGTTTATCAATCCCTGGAGATCAGCCCCAGCATTTT. It translates to CASSLSIPGDQPQHF.